Following are 17 T cell receptor beta chains from one sample sequenced in a study of cytomegalovirus exposure and HLA in healthy donors. This PCR relied on a set of 60 Vbeta primers and 13 Jbeta primers. Assay used: immunoSEQ multiplex PCR; TCRdb lists only in-frame clones, some missing. This table has roughly 100,000 clones, more than 65% appearing once. The sequenced sample was PBMCs. All receptors derive from a woman in her 50s in good health and CMV-seropositive.

This chain uses TRBV7-9 with TRBJ2-5; D may be TRBD1 (6 bases). Germline lookup yields CDR1 SEHNR and CDR2 FQNEAQ (reference sequence). The V gene lost 7 bases and the J gene lost 0 bases, with 18 bases spanning the gap. This CDR3 has 16 amino acids. CDR3 nucleotide sequence: TGTGCCAGCACCTCTCTTCGACAGGCCAACCAAGAGACCCAGTACTTC. Translating it yields CASTSLRQANQETQYF.

This chain links TRBV29-1 with TRBJ2-3, with 8 bases fitting TRBD2. The CDR3 extends over 13 amino acids. CDR1 is SQVTM and CDR2 is ANQGSEA in the germline V gene. With 8 bases clipped from V and 4 bases from J, the junction kept 8 bases outside the gene matches. The CDR3 DNA reads TGCAGCATCAACCGGGGGGGCTCAGATACGCAGTATTTT. Amino acids: CSINRGGSDTQYF.

This clone was observed a few times. The chain recombines TRBV5-8 with TRBJ2-7; 10 positions match TRBD2. The ends lost 4 bases at V and 3 bases at J; junction bases unmatched: 10. The CDR3 is 16 amino acids. Per the germline V gene, CDR1 is SGHTS and CDR2 is YDEGEE. The CDR3 reads CASSQLLAGASYEQYF. The CDR3 nucleotides read TGTGCCAGCAGCCAGCTTCTAGCGGGGGCGAGCTACGAGCAGTACTTC.

This chain connects TRBV10-3 to TRBJ1-1; 7 nucleotides line up with TRBD1. V shed 6 bases, J shed 1 base, and the junction held 5 bases outside the gene matches. This CDR3 comprises 14 residues. Germline-derived CDR1 and CDR2 are ENHRY and SYGVKD. The CDR3 sequence: CAIRETGKNTEAFF. CDR3 coding DNA: TGTGCCATCAGGGAGACAGGGAAGAACACTGAAGCTTTCTTT.

V gene TRBV7-2 combines with J gene TRBJ1-5; 8 positions match TRBD1. The ends lost 3 bases at V and 0 bases at J; junction bases unmatched: 13. Germline V CDR1 and CDR2: SGHTA, FQGNSA. This CDR3 comprises 19 residues. DNA of the CDR3: TGTGCCAGCAGCTTGATTCCCAGGGGGCAAGTAAATAGCAATCAGCCCCAGCATTTT. This codes for CASSLIPRGQVNSNQPQHF. Complete variable domain (other parts from reference TRBV7-2 and TRBJ1-5): GAGVSQSPSNKVTEKGKDVELRCDPISGHTALYWYRQSLGQGLEFLIYFQGNSAPDKSGLPSDRFSAERTGGSVSTLTIQRTQQEDSAVYLCASSLIPRGQVNSNQPQHFGDGTRLSIL.

This clone occurred a few times. At the DNA level, this CDR3 is encoded by other sequences in the same sample as well. The gene calls are TRBV6-5 and TRBJ2-7, with a weak D call TRBD2 (6 bases). The CDR3 is made up of 14 amino acids. The V gene's germline CDR1 is MNHEY and CDR2 SVGAGI. V was pared by 0 bases and J by 2 bases, with 8 bases between. The CDR3 is CASSYSAGTYEQYF. In DNA, the CDR3 is TGTGCCAGCAGTTACTCGGCGGGGACCTACGAGCAGTACTTC.

This clone was found once. This sequence joins TRBV28 and TRBJ1-1; maybe TRBD1 (5 bases). V gave up 2 bases and J gave up 1 base, with 14 bases separating them. This CDR3 contains 16 residues. Germline V gene data show CDR1 as MDHEN and CDR2 as SYDVKM. Written as DNA, the CDR3 is TGTGCCAGCAGTTTACCCACCGACAGCCCGAACACTGAAGCTTTCTTT. It yields the protein CASSLPTDSPNTEAFF.

The CDR3 sequence: CASSQDLRARTDTQYF. As DNA, the CDR3 is TGCGCCAGCAGCCAAGATCTCAGGGCTCGCACAGATACGCAGTATTTT. The gene calls are TRBV4-1 and TRBJ2-3, with D maybe TRBD1 (5 bases). Trimming stripped 0 bases from V and 1 base from J, with 11 bases between. CDR3 size: 16 residues. Germline V gene lookup returns CDR1 MGHRA and CDR2 YSYEKL.

Regarding this clone: Other DNA sequences within the sample encode an identical CDR3. This chain connects TRBV29-1 to TRBJ2-3; TRBD1 aligns across 10 bases. The germline gives CDR1 SQVTM, CDR2 ANQGSEA. The CDR3 runs 15 residues. V dropped 2 bases and J dropped 12; count of bases not matched to a gene: 14. As DNA, the CDR3 is TGCAGCGTTGAATGGAGGGGACAGGGGATAAGTACACAGTATTTT. It yields the protein CSVEWRGQGISTQYF.

This clone has just a few counts. The chain recombines TRBV6-5 with TRBJ1-3; 8 positions match TRBD1. Per the germline V gene, CDR1 is MNHEY and CDR2 is SVGAGI. The trim removed 6 bases at V and 2 bases at J, leaving 0 bases unmatched. The length of the CDR3 is 13 residues. CDR3 region: CASRTGAGNTIYF. The CDR3 nucleotides are TGTGCCAGCAGGACAGGGGCTGGAAACACCATATATTTT.

The chain uses TRBV25-1 and TRBJ1-4, with 11 bases fitting TRBD1. CDR3 length equals 17 residues. The V segment lost 1 base and the J segment 3 bases; nucleotides outside the gene matches: 4. Germline CDR1 MGHDK, CDR2 SYGVNS. The CDR3: CASSEFGQGAPNEKLFF. CDR3 DNA sequence: TGTGCCAGCAGTGAATTCGGACAGGGGGCGCCTAATGAAAAACTGTTTTTT.

The chain carries TRBV30 and TRBJ1-2; 7 nucleotides agree with TRBD1. The germline V gene has CDR1 GTSNPN and CDR2 SVGIG (reference sequence). The CDR3 contains 13 residues. The ends lost 2 bases at V and 7 bases at J; junction bases unmatched: 7. The CDR3: CAWSPGTAGGYTF. CDR3 sequence (DNA): TGTGCCTGGAGTCCCGGGACAGCCGGTGGCTACACCTTC.

The V gene is TRBV11-2, the J gene TRBJ1-2; D uncertain. With 0 bases removed from V and 5 bases from J, the gap between germline ends came to 10 bases. Germline values: CDR1 SGHAT, CDR2 FQNNGV. The CDR3 loop spans 14 amino acids. The CDR3 sequence is CASSLDNSIYGYTF. The CDR3 region has the DNA TGTGCCAGCAGCTTAGATAACAGCATTTATGGCTACACCTTC.

This chain joins TRBV4-3 and TRBJ1-3; D perhaps matches TRBD1 (5 bases). CDR3 size: 15 residues. In germline, CDR1 is LGHNA, CDR2 YSLEER. V was shortened by 5 bases and J by 2 bases, with 13 bases between the two germline ends. The CDR3 DNA is TGCGCCAGCAGCTCACAAGGAGGGGCTGGAAACACCATATATTTT. Its protein is CASSSQGGAGNTIYF.

This clone was seen more than once but under ten times. This rearrangement joins TRBV6-6 to TRBJ2-1; 10 nucleotides line up with TRBD2. Germline lookup yields CDR1 MNHNY and CDR2 SVGAGI (reference sequence). CDR3 length: 14 residues. V trimming: 8 bases; J trimming: 4 bases; junction bases outside the gene matches: 5. The CDR3 nucleotides are TGTGCCAGCCGAGAGCGGGGGGGATACAATGAGCAGTTCTTC. Encoded protein: CASRERGGYNEQFF.

V gene TRBV19 combines with J gene TRBJ2-5; D might be TRBD2 (6 bases). Germline CDR1 and CDR2: LNHDA and SQIVND (reference sequence). This CDR3 is built from 14 residues. Trimming left V 5 bases short and J 4 bases short, with 14 bases between. CDR3 residues: CASSGGAGRETQYF. Written as DNA, the CDR3 is TGTGCCAGTAGTGGGGGAGCGGGTAGAGAGACCCAGTACTTC.

The chain has TRBV7-9 and TRBJ2-3; D gene ambiguous. V gave up 3 bases and J gave up 2 bases, with 6 bases separating them. CDR1 is SEHNR, CDR2 FQNEAQ, per germline (reference sequence). This CDR3 has 13 amino acids. CDR3 sequence reads: CASSFRLTDTQYF. The CDR3 coding sequence is TGTGCCAGCAGCTTCCGTCTCACAGATACGCAGTATTTT.